This entry lists 28 T cell receptor beta chains sequenced from one sample in a study of cytomegalovirus exposure and HLA in healthy donors. PCR primers comprised 60 Vbeta and 13 Jbeta primers. Using immunoSEQ multiplex PCR, the repertoire was profiled, and TCRdb retains in-frame clones only, with some absent. This table has 150,000 to 200,000 clones, under 85% appearing once. Specimen: PBMCs. These receptors all stem from a man aged 50-60 years in good health and CMV-seropositive.

V and J are TRBV5-4 and TRBJ2-2; D may be TRBD1 (7 bases). V was clipped by 7 bases and J by 1 base, with 14 bases between them. Germline V lookup: CDR1 SGHNT, CDR2 YYREEE (reference sequence). This CDR3 spans 15 amino acids. CDR3 loop: CASRRGTVNTGELFF. In nucleotides, the CDR3 is TGTGCCAGCCGGAGGGGGACAGTGAACACCGGGGAGCTGTTTTTT. The variable domain in full, completed from reference TRBV5-4 and TRBJ2-2, reads ETGVTQSPTHLIKTRGQQVTLRCSSQSGHNTVSWYQQALGQGPQFIFQYYREEENGRGNFPPRFSGLQFPNYSSELNVNALELDDSALYLCASRRGTVNTGELFFGEGSRLTVL.

This clone was detected only a few times. The CDR3 DNA reads TGTGCCAGCAGCGTGGCGACAGGGTCCTACGAGCAGTACTTC. Its protein product is CASSVATGSYEQYF. The J gene is TRBJ2-7, the V gene TRBV9; TRBD1 agrees at 7 bases. V lost 2 bases to trimming and J lost 1 base; unmatched junction nucleotides: 3. Germline lookup yields CDR1 SGDLS and CDR2 YYNGEE. The CDR3 spans 14 residues.

The chain recombines TRBV6-5 with TRBJ1-2; TRBD1 is a possible D gene (5 bases). The CDR3 has 14 residues. V was pared by 2 bases and J by 5 bases, with 12 bases between. The V gene's germline CDR1 is MNHEY and CDR2 SVGAGI. The CDR3 is CASSYADSRYGYTF. Written as DNA, the CDR3 is TGTGCCAGCAGTTACGCCGACAGCCGGTATGGCTACACCTTC.

The chain combines TRBV2 with TRBJ2-2; 7 bases fit TRBD1. The germline V gene encodes CDR1 SNHLY and CDR2 FYNNEI. This CDR3 is built from 14 residues. V lost 6 bases, J lost 4 bases, and 5 bases stayed unmatched. CDR3 sequence: CASRTGTATGELFF. In DNA form, the CDR3 reads TGTGCCAGCAGGACCGGGACAGCCACCGGGGAGCTGTTTTTT.

J is TRBJ2-7 and V is TRBV7-9; 12 nucleotides agree with TRBD2. V gave up 8 bases and J gave up 3 bases; unmatched junction bases: 11. The CDR3 totals 16 residues. Germline CDR1 and CDR2: SEHNR and FQNEAQ (reference sequence). The CDR3 protein is CASAASGRAWGYEQYF. DNA for the CDR3: TGTGCCAGCGCGGCTAGCGGGAGGGCTTGGGGCTACGAGCAGTACTTC.

J is TRBJ1-1 and V is TRBV7-8; D remains unclear. Per the germline V gene, CDR1 is SGHVS and CDR2 is FQNEAQ. The CDR3 spans 16 residues. Trimming cost V 5 bases and J 5 bases, with 21 bases left between them. CDR3 in amino acids: CASSPRVQPAGTEAFF. The CDR3 bases are TGTGCCAGCAGCCCCCGGGTACAACCCGCCGGGACTGAAGCTTTCTTT.

The chain combines TRBV28 with TRBJ2-5; 8 nucleotides agree with TRBD1. This CDR3 comprises 14 residues. With 6 bases clipped from V and 2 bases from J, the junction kept 5 bases outside the gene matches. Germline V gene lookup returns CDR1 MDHEN and CDR2 SYDVKM. CDR3 DNA sequence: TGTGCCAGCAGCTCAGGGACAGGACAAGAGACCCAGTACTTC. Protein: CASSSGTGQETQYF.

The chain employs TRBV11-2 and TRBJ1-2; 10 bases map to TRBD1. J gave up 6 bases and V 6 bases, and 7 bases lay outside the gene matches. Germline V gives CDR1 SGHAT, CDR2 FQNNGV. The CDR3 is 14 amino acids. The chain's CDR3 is CASRSDRGVHGYTF. The CDR3 DNA reads TGTGCCAGCAGATCGGACAGGGGGGTCCATGGCTACACCTTC.

This rearrangement joins TRBV28 to TRBJ1-5; D remains unclear. Germline CDR1 reads MDHEN; CDR2 reads SYDVKM. Trimming removed 8 bases at V and 4 bases at J, with 15 bases between. The CDR3 contains 14 residues. CDR3 DNA: TGTGCCAGCTCCAAGTCCGGGTTTAATCAGCCCCAGCATTTT. Translation gives CASSKSGFNQPQHF. Filled out from reference TRBV28 and TRBJ1-5, the complete variable domain reads DVKVTQSSRYLVKRTGEKVFLECVQDMDHENMFWYRQDPGLGLRLIYFSYDVKMKEKGDIPEGYSVSREKKERFSLILESASTNQTSMYLCASSKSGFNQPQHFGDGTRLSIL.

The V call is TRBV27, the J call TRBJ1-5; D is unclear. With 8 bases removed from V and 9 bases from J, the gap between germline ends came to 11 bases. The CDR3 extends over 11 amino acids. The V gene's germline CDR1 is MNHEY and CDR2 SMNVEV (reference sequence). CDR3 region: CASGNQSPQHF. The CDR3 bases are TGTGCCAGCGGCAATCAGTCGCCCCAGCATTTT.

V and J are TRBV29-1 and TRBJ2-1; D possibly corresponds to TRBD2 (6 bases). V dropped 2 bases and J dropped 4 bases, with 18 bases sitting between them. The length of the CDR3 is 16 residues. CDR1 and CDR2 from the germline V gene are SQVTM and ANQGSEA. The CDR3 protein is CSVETLEGGGYNEQFF. CDR3 DNA: TGCAGCGTTGAAACTCTTGAAGGAGGAGGGTACAATGAGCAGTTCTTC.

The DNA of the CDR3 is TGTGCCAGCAGTCCCATCGTAGCGGGAGGTAATGAGCAGTTCTTC. The encoded protein is CASSPIVAGGNEQFF. This chain joins TRBV6-1 and TRBJ2-1, with 10 positions matching TRBD2. Germline V lookup: CDR1 MNHNS, CDR2 SASEGT. This CDR3 is 15 amino acids long. Trimming cost V 5 bases and J 7 bases; bases outside gene matches: 8.

This clone was picked up one time. The chain couples TRBV29-1 to TRBJ1-2; TRBD1 agrees at 11 bases. The V segment lost 7 bases and the J segment 7 bases; nucleotides outside the gene matches: 5. CDR1 is SQVTM and CDR2 is ANQGSEA in the germline V gene. This CDR3 region has 12 residues. The CDR3 protein is CSGEDRGLGYTF. CDR3 coding DNA: TGCAGCGGTGAGGACAGGGGGCTTGGCTACACCTTC.

The gene calls are TRBV18 and TRBJ2-1, with a tentative D call TRBD1 (6 bases). Trimming took 6 bases from V and 5 from J, leaving 17 bases between them. The germline V gene encodes CDR1 KGHSH and CDR2 LQKENI. The CDR3 runs to 15 residues. The CDR3: CASSRQDRFNNEQFF. Written as DNA, the CDR3 is TGTGCCAGCTCTCGACAGGACAGATTCAACAATGAGCAGTTCTTC. Looking up the rest from reference TRBV18 and TRBJ2-1 gives the full variable domain: NAGVMQNPRHLVRRRGQEARLRCSPMKGHSHVYWYRQLPEEGLKFMVYLQKENIIDESGMPKERFSAEFPKEGPSILRIQQVVRGDSAAYFCASSRQDRFNNEQFFGPGTRLTVL.

This chain uses TRBV4-2 with TRBJ1-2; tentative D call: TRBD1 (6 bases). Germline V CDR1 and CDR2: LGHNA, YNFKEQ. This CDR3 region has 14 residues. Trimming shortened V by 4 bases and J by 8 bases, and 17 bases separated the two germline ends. CDR3 amino acids: CASSRVRGAEGYTF. In nucleotides, the CDR3 is TGTGCCAGCAGCCGCGTACGGGGGGCAGAGGGCTACACCTTC.

The V and J genes are TRBV7-6 and TRBJ2-3; TRBD2 agrees at 15 bases. The CDR3 has 16 residues. The V and J ends lost 5 bases and 4 bases, in that order; junction bases with no gene match: 4. CDR1 and CDR2 from the germline V gene are SGHVS and FNYEAQ. The CDR3 bases are TGTGCCAGCAGCCGCGGGACTAGCGGGGGGCCAGATACGCAGTATTTT. Its translation is CASSRGTSGGPDTQYF.

The gene calls are TRBV28 and TRBJ1-6; 10 bases are a match to TRBD1. Germline trimming cut 7 bases from V and 4 bases from J; bases unmatched to any gene: 7. The germline gives CDR1 MDHEN, CDR2 SYDVKM. The length of the CDR3 is 16 residues. For the CDR3, the DNA is TGTGCCAGCACCCGACAGGGGGCAGGGTATAATTCACCCCTCCACTTT. Translated: CASTRQGAGYNSPLHF.

The J gene is TRBJ2-4, the V gene TRBV2; D is possibly TRBD1 (6 bases). Germline CDR1 SNHLY, CDR2 FYNNEI. The CDR3 is 16 residues long. Trimming pared 3 bases from V and 1 base from J, leaving 13 bases between. CDR3 coding DNA: TGTGCCAGCAGTGACCAGGGGTCCAGGGCCAAAAACATTCAGTACTTC. Its translation: CASSDQGSRAKNIQYF.

The chain carries TRBV10-3 and TRBJ2-7; D is possibly TRBD2 (6 bases). CDR3 length equals 13 residues. Germline V gives CDR1 ENHRY, CDR2 SYGVKD. V was trimmed by 7 bases and J by 1 base, leaving 11 bases between them. The chain's CDR3 is CAIKGTESYEQYF. As DNA, the CDR3 is TGTGCCATCAAAGGGACTGAGTCCTACGAGCAGTACTTC.

This clone came up a few times. The chain joins TRBV2 to TRBJ2-2; 7 bases align to TRBD1. J lost 5 bases, V lost 6 bases, and 3 bases had no gene match. Germline CDR1 reads SNHLY; CDR2 reads FYNNEI. CDR3 length equals 13 residues. Written as DNA, the CDR3 is TGTGCCAGCAGAGCACAGGGGACCGGGGAGCTGTTTTTT. Translation: CASRAQGTGELFF.

CDR3 amino acids: CASRDRPKIEQYF. The CDR3 region has the DNA TGTGCCAGCAGGGACAGGCCTAAAATAGAGCAGTACTTC. The chain employs TRBV6-1 and TRBJ2-7; TRBD1 matches 7 bases. Germline CDR1 MNHNS, CDR2 SASEGT. The CDR3 is made up of 13 amino acids. V lost 6 bases, J lost 7 bases, and 9 bases stayed unmatched.

This clone was counted only a few times. This rearrangement joins TRBV11-1 to TRBJ1-1; D is undetermined. CDR1 is SGHAT and CDR2 is FQDESV in the germline V gene (reference sequence). The CDR3 totals 14 residues. The V gene lost 1 base and the J gene lost 2 bases, with 8 bases spanning the gap. DNA for the CDR3: TGTGCCAGCAGCTTAGATACCAGAAACACTGAAGCTTTCTTT. Its protein is CASSLDTRNTEAFF.

In its sample, this clone was seen once. V is TRBV28 and J is TRBJ1-2; possible D gene TRBD1, 5 bases. V was clipped by 2 bases and J by 3 bases, with 7 bases between them. Germline V gene lookup returns CDR1 MDHEN and CDR2 SYDVKM. The CDR3 totals 13 residues. The CDR3 bases are TGTGCCAGCAGTTTACTGACAGACTATGGCTACACCTTC. Translated, it gives CASSLLTDYGYTF.

The rearrangement joins TRBV5-1 to TRBJ2-3; 12 nucleotides line up with TRBD2. Per the germline V gene, CDR1 is SGHRS and CDR2 is YFSETQ. Losses at the gene ends were 4 bases for V and 0 bases for J; bases not matched to a gene: 3. The CDR3 runs 16 residues. The CDR3 loop reads CASSAGTSGSTDTQYF. The CDR3, as DNA: TGCGCCAGCAGCGCGGGGACTAGCGGGAGCACAGATACGCAGTATTTT.

The CDR3 bases are TGTGCCAGCATGGCAGGTGCAGATACGCAGTATTTT. Its translation: CASMAGADTQYF. The chain uses TRBV2 and TRBJ2-3; D is uncertain. Germline assignment: CDR1 SNHLY and CDR2 FYNNEI. There are 12 residues in the CDR3. Trimming left V 7 bases short and J 4 bases short, with 9 bases between.

V is TRBV7-3 and J is TRBJ2-2, with 7 bases fitting TRBD1. The ends lost 5 bases at V and 4 bases at J; junction bases unmatched: 7. Germline V lookup: CDR1 SGHTA, CDR2 FQGTGA. The CDR3 sequence is 15 residues long. Written as DNA, the CDR3 is TGTGCCAGCAGCCCCAAGACAGGGTTCACCGGGGAGCTGTTTTTT. Translated, it gives CASSPKTGFTGELFF.

The chain recombines TRBV19 with TRBJ2-1; 9 positions match TRBD2. CDR1 and CDR2 from the germline V gene are LNHDA and SQIVND (reference sequence). This CDR3 region has 16 residues. Unmatched junction bases numbered 6, after V lost 4 bases and J lost 2 bases. The CDR3 loop is CASSSSGSGAYNEQFF. In nucleotides, the CDR3 is TGTGCCAGTAGTAGTAGCGGGAGTGGGGCCTACAATGAGCAGTTCTTC.

The chain employs TRBV6-1 and TRBJ1-5, with D possibly matching TRBD1 (6 bases). The CDR3 totals 14 residues. The V and J ends lost 1 base and 5 bases respectively, with 9 bases between them. CDR1 is MNHNS, CDR2 SASEGT, per germline. This chain's CDR3 is CASSEGQEHQPQHF. In nucleotides, the CDR3 is TGTGCCAGCAGTGAAGGACAGGAGCATCAGCCCCAGCATTTT.